This entry features one T cell receptor (beta chain) sequence. The clone's antigen remains unknown. Base qualities are not recorded, but no much larger clone differs from it by a single base. The roughly 39 donors, aged roughly 6 to 95 years, were systemically healthy Caucasian individuals from Russia. Roughly 10 milliliters of peripheral blood were drawn from each donor into EDTA-treated Vacutainer tubes. Ficoll-Paque density-gradient centrifugation was used to isolate PBMCs, with at least 6.5 million per sample. Total RNA was extracted from PBMCs with Trizol reagent, with at least 5.5 micrograms obtained per sample. The percentages of naive CD45RAhigh/CD27high T cells were determined by flow cytometry on a PBMC aliquot from every donor. The library was obtained by 5' RACE. The sequencer was an Illumina HiSeq 2500. A second PCR of about 6 to 11 cycles was run with a J-beta primer mix and a sample-barcoded 5' primer. A template-switch 5' adaptor carrying 12 random nucleotides introduced a unique molecular identifier onto each TCR beta cDNA molecule. Each sample yielded at least 2.5 million CDR3-containing paired-end reads. All of the RNA was converted into first-strand cDNA using the Mint cDNA synthesis kit, with a TRBC-specific oligonucleotide serving as the primer. Following uracil-DNA glycosylase treatment, all cDNA underwent a first 18-cycle PCR with the universal primers M1SS and BC2_uni_R. The original methods were these. Each sample was normalized by randomly selecting 1 million high-quality reads, each carrying a distinct molecular identifier. Reads with shared molecular identifiers were discarded instead of being binned into consensus sequences. MiTCR, set to a Q25 quality threshold and the strictest error-elimination algorithm, was used for CDR3 identification, clonotype clustering and error correction. Lower-bound total TCR beta diversity was estimated with a nonparametric unseen species model using Euler transformation. Using fastp trimming at Q25 and MiXCR clonotype assembly, TCRdb reanalyzed the public sequencing data and kept in-frame beta chains. Every CDR3 protein is listed once, alongside the most common genes and DNA of its rows. TCRdb, rather than the study authors, made the V and J calls. This sample holds 650,000 to 1,000,000 distinct CDR3 sequences; roughly 35% were observed only once. The ten top clones hold roughly 13% of the sample.

The data stem from a study of blood T cells in healthy people across ages (dated by TCRdb to the mid-2010s). For the study in its entirety: Template switching captured roughly one uniquely barcoded TCR beta cDNA molecule per two T cells in model experiments. To track age-related changes in TCR beta repertoire diversity, the study relied on deep sequencing normalized with unique cDNA molecular identifiers. Donors were grouped into four age groups: young (average approximately 16 years), middle-aged (roughly 37), aged (around 56) and long-lived (just over 80). Donors of different ages were randomly distributed across sequencing lanes to avoid experimental bias. The study analyzed two additional independent replicas of 1 million unique cDNA reads from the same blood draw for two donors, one aged 18 to 29 and one aged 80 or older.

What the research found in general, with its limitations: Since profiling was done on bulk unsorted PBMCs, naive and antigen-experienced compartments could not be conclusively compared. Total diversity estimates from one million sequenced T cells were considered lower bounds and underestimates. Observed TCR beta diversity per million T cells fell roughly linearly with age, and a significant reduction was already apparent by age approximately 40. Compared with the aged group, the long-lived group had more naive CD4+ T cells, fewer expanded clones and increased TCR diversity, suggesting age selection. Donor CMV infection status was unknown, potentially confounding age-related changes in expanded clonotypes. A strong correlation was found between observed TCR beta diversity and the percentage of naive T cells measured by flow cytometry.

Sequencing input: blood. The origin of this receptor is a man younger than 35 in good health.

The nucleotides read TGTGCCAGCACGCTCGGTTTTTGTGCCGACGGAGAGGAGCAGTACTTC. It specifies CASTLGFCADGEEQYF. Here the chain combines TRBV21-1 and TRBJ2-7. TRBV21-1 counts as a pseudogene. Reading from cysteine to phenylalanine, the CDR3 counts 16 amino acids. Only the CDR3 part of the read is kept: 48 bases, read in frame from the first base.